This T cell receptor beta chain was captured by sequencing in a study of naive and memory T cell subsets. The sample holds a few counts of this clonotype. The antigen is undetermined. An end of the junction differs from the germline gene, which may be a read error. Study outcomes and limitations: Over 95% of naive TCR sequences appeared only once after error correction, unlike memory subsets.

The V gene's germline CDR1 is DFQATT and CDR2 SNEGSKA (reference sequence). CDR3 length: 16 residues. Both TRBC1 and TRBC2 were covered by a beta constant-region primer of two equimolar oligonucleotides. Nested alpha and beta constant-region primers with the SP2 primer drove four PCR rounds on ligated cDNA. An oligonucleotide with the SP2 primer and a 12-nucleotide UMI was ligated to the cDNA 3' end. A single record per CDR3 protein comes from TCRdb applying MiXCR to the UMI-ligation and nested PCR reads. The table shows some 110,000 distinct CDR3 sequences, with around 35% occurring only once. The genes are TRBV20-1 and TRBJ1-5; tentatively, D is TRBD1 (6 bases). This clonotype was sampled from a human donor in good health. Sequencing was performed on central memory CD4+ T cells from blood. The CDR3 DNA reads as TGCAGCGCTAGAACAGGGCCGGAGTTTTCGAATCAGCCCCAGCATTTT. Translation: CSARTGPEFSNQPQHF.